Presented here are 25 T cell receptor beta chains from one specimen sequenced in a study of cytomegalovirus exposure and HLA in healthy donors. It was with 60 Vbeta and 13 Jbeta primers that the PCR ran. Sequenced by immunoSEQ multiplex PCR; TCRdb stores in-frame clones only, minus some. The sample shows 150,000 or so clones, roughly 84% of them seen only once. Sequencing was carried out using PBMCs. The receptors come from a boy younger than 10 in good health and CMV-seronegative.

J is TRBJ2-1 and V is TRBV11-2; TRBD2 matches 11 bases. Germline CDR1 and CDR2: SGHAT and FQNNGV. Trimming took 0 bases from V and 5 from J; bases not matched to a gene: 3. The CDR3 has 16 amino acids. The CDR3 loop is CASSLELTSGDNEQFF. CDR3 bases: TGTGCCAGCAGCTTAGAACTGACTAGCGGGGACAATGAGCAGTTCTTC.

The V gene is TRBV5-4, the J gene TRBJ2-2, with 10 bases matching TRBD2. V shed 4 bases, J shed 1 base, and the junction held 4 bases outside the gene matches. The germline CDR1 and CDR2 sequences are SGHNT and YYREEE (reference sequence). The CDR3 consists of 16 residues. The CDR3 DNA reads TGTGCCAGCAGCCCGAGGACTAGCGGGAACACCGGGGAGCTGTTTTTT. Its protein is CASSPRTSGNTGELFF.

This rearrangement joins TRBV12-5 to TRBJ1-1, with no clear D. In germline, CDR1 is LGHNT, CDR2 FRNRAP. V lost 6 bases and J lost 1, with 12 bases in between. The length of the CDR3 is 14 residues. The CDR3 nucleotides read TGTGCTAGTGGAAAGGGAGCTGGGAACACTGAAGCTTTCTTT. Its protein is CASGKGAGNTEAFF.

V and J are TRBV7-8 and TRBJ2-7; possibly TRBD2 for D (6 bases). CDR1 and CDR2 (germline): SGHVS, FQNEAQ. The CDR3 runs 14 residues. The V gene lost 3 bases and the J gene lost 5 bases, with 14 bases spanning the gap. Here the CDR3 reads CASSLRDARNEQYF. In DNA, the CDR3 is TGTGCCAGCAGCTTGCGGGACGCCCGGAACGAGCAGTACTTC.

V is TRBV19 and J is TRBJ1-2; 8 bases line up with TRBD1. J lost 0 bases, V lost 3 bases, and 3 bases had no gene match. CDR3 length equals 15 residues. CDR1 LNHDA and CDR2 SQIVND come from the germline V gene (reference sequence). Here the CDR3 DNA reads TGTGCCAGTAGTATCCCAGGGGGCCCTAACTATGGCTACACCTTC. Its protein product is CASSIPGGPNYGYTF.

The chain is built from TRBV29-1 and TRBJ1-2, with D possibly matching TRBD1 (5 bases). V gave up 3 bases and J gave up 4 bases, with 12 bases separating them. CDR3 size: 13 residues. CDR1 and CDR2 from the germline V gene are SQVTM and ANQGSEA. Here the CDR3 reads CSVDGGQGYGYTF. CDR3 bases: TGCAGCGTTGATGGTGGGCAGGGCTATGGCTACACCTTC. The full variable domain, completed using reference TRBV29-1 and TRBJ1-2, is SAVISQKPSRDICQRGTSLTIQCQVDSQVTMMFWYRQQPGQSLTLIATANQGSEATYESGFVIDKFPISRPNLTFSTLTVSNMSPEDSSIYLCSVDGGQGYGYTFGSGTRLTVV.

The genes are TRBV27 and TRBJ2-1, with D hard to call. This CDR3 comprises 13 residues. Germline CDR1 reads MNHEY; CDR2 reads SMNVEV (reference sequence). Trimming removed 0 bases at V and 4 bases at J, with 4 bases between. The CDR3 spells CASSLSQYNEQFF. The CDR3 DNA follows: TGTGCCAGCAGTTTATCCCAGTACAATGAGCAGTTCTTC.

The gene calls are TRBV7-9 and TRBJ1-1; 7 bases agree with TRBD1. This CDR3 is 14 amino acids long. V lost 5 bases to trimming and J lost 8 bases; unmatched junction nucleotides: 11. Looked up from germline, CDR1 is SEHNR and CDR2 is FQNEAQ (reference sequence). CDR3 nucleotides: TGTGCCAGCAGCCGCCTGACAGGGATTGTGGAAGCTTTCTTT. Translating it yields CASSRLTGIVEAFF.

The V call is TRBV28, the J call TRBJ2-7, with TRBD1 matching 9 bases. CDR1 is MDHEN, CDR2 SYDVKM, per germline. This CDR3 contains 15 residues. Losses at the gene ends were 6 bases for V and 2 bases for J; bases not matched to a gene: 8. The CDR3 DNA reads as TGTGCCAGCAGGCGAACAGGGGGCGAACCCTACGAGCAGTACTTC. This translates into CASRRTGGEPYEQYF.

V usage is TRBV28 and J usage is TRBJ2-5; D is uncertain. This CDR3 is 11 amino acids long. In germline, CDR1 is MDHEN, CDR2 SYDVKM. V was pared by 6 bases and J by 7 bases, with 9 bases between. The CDR3 spells CASSLPGTQYF. For the CDR3, the DNA is TGTGCCAGCAGCTTACCGGGGACCCAGTACTTC.

V is TRBV12-5 and J is TRBJ2-7; 11 nucleotides align to TRBD1. The CDR3 runs 14 residues. Germline assignment: CDR1 LGHNT and CDR2 FRNRAP. After removal of 6 bases from V and 5 bases from J, the junction contained 6 bases not matched to a gene. CDR3 residues: CASGQGTGGNEQYF. The CDR3 nucleotides read TGTGCTAGTGGACAGGGGACAGGGGGTAACGAGCAGTACTTC.

Remarks on this clone: The same CDR3 arises from other DNA sequences in this sample as well. The chain uses TRBV29-1 and TRBJ1-1; D call uncertain. This CDR3 region has 13 residues. Trimming took 2 bases from V and 0 from J, leaving 7 bases between them. Germline V gene data show CDR1 as SQVTM and CDR2 as ANQGSEA. The CDR3 loop is CSVERVMNTEAFF. CDR3 DNA: TGCAGCGTTGAACGGGTAATGAACACTGAAGCTTTCTTT.

This chain connects TRBV19 to TRBJ2-1, with D tentatively TRBD1 (5 bases). Per the germline V gene, CDR1 is LNHDA and CDR2 is SQIVND (reference sequence). The CDR3 contains 16 residues. V was cut by 8 bases and J by 8 bases, with 25 bases left in between. The CDR3 protein is CASSPVGLVTAYEQFF. CDR3 coding DNA: TGTGCCAGTTCCCCCGTGGGGCTAGTTACCGCCTATGAGCAGTTCTTC.

The chain is built from TRBV29-1 and TRBJ2-5; D remains ambiguous. Germline values: CDR1 SQVTM, CDR2 ANQGSEA. The CDR3 extends over 11 amino acids. Trimming took off 2 bases at V and 2 bases at J, with 3 bases between the two ends. The CDR3 region is CSVEPQETQYF. In DNA form, the CDR3 reads TGCAGCGTTGAACCGCAAGAGACCCAGTACTTC. Drawing the rest from reference TRBV29-1 and TRBJ2-5, the complete variable domain is SAVISQKPSRDICQRGTSLTIQCQVDSQVTMMFWYRQQPGQSLTLIATANQGSEATYESGFVIDKFPISRPNLTFSTLTVSNMSPEDSSIYLCSVEPQETQYFGPGTRLLVL.

V usage is TRBV6-1 and J usage is TRBJ1-1, with a tentative D call TRBD1 (6 bases). The length of the CDR3 is 13 residues. Germline assignment: CDR1 MNHNS and CDR2 SASEGT. The ends were cut back, 6 bases at V and 1 base at J, with 9 bases in the middle. The CDR3 here is CASSEQGNTEAFF. CDR3 bases: TGTGCCAGCAGCGAACAGGGGAACACTGAAGCTTTCTTT.

V gene TRBV2 combines with J gene TRBJ1-2, with TRBD1 as a possible D gene (6 bases). CDR3 length: 12 residues. The V gene's germline CDR1 is SNHLY and CDR2 FYNNEI. The V gene lost 8 bases and the J gene lost 2 bases, with 9 bases spanning the gap. CDR3 nucleotides: TGTGCCAGCCTAGACAGGAACTATGGCTACACCTTC. This codes for CASLDRNYGYTF. Full variable domain (rest looked up from reference TRBV2 and TRBJ1-2): EPEVTQTPSHQVTQMGQEVILRCVPISNHLYFYWYRQILGQKVEFLVSFYNNEISEKSEIFDDQFSVERPDGSNFTLKIRSTKLEDSAMYFCASLDRNYGYTFGSGTRLTVV.

V and J are TRBV11-2 and TRBJ2-7; TRBD2 matches 12 bases. With V trimmed by 5 bases and J by 4 bases, 9 bases remained unmatched. The CDR3 is 16 residues long. Germline V CDR1 and CDR2: SGHAT, FQNNGV. The CDR3 region has the DNA TGTGCCAGCAGCCCCCGGACTAGCGGGGCTAGTTACGAGCAGTACTTC. The encoded protein is CASSPRTSGASYEQYF.

CDR3 nucleotides: TGTGCCAGCAGCCCCTACCGAAGGACCCAGTACTTC. This codes for CASSPYRRTQYF. This chain uses TRBV11-2 with TRBJ2-5, with D uncertain. V gave up 5 bases and J gave up 7 bases, with 11 bases separating them. This CDR3 is built from 12 residues. The germline V gene encodes CDR1 SGHAT and CDR2 FQNNGV.

A few counts support this clone. The sample holds other DNA sequences that translate to the same CDR3. J is TRBJ2-7 and V is TRBV6-1, with 10 positions matching TRBD2. From germline, CDR1 is MNHNS and CDR2 SASEGT. With V trimmed by 2 bases and J by 4 bases, 5 bases remained unmatched. The CDR3 has 15 amino acids. The CDR3 sequence is CASSERASGSYEQYF. CDR3 nucleotide sequence: TGTGCCAGCAGTGAAAGGGCTAGCGGGAGTTACGAGCAGTACTTC.

This chain uses TRBV2 with TRBJ1-2; TRBD1 matches 8 bases. CDR1 SNHLY and CDR2 FYNNEI come from the germline V gene. After removal of 7 bases from V and 5 bases from J, the junction contained 12 bases not matched to a gene. This CDR3 region has 15 residues. CDR3 coding DNA: TGTGCCAGCACTCAGGAAGGACAGGGCGCTTATGGCTACACCTTC. As protein: CASTQEGQGAYGYTF.

Written as DNA, the CDR3 is TGTGCCACCTCTGAGGCAGATACGCAGTATTTT. As protein: CATSEADTQYF. The rearrangement uses TRBV2 and TRBJ2-3; no clear D gene. Trimming left V 10 bases short and J 4 bases short, with 9 bases between. The CDR3 extends over 11 amino acids. Germline CDR1 is SNHLY and CDR2 is FYNNEI. The entire variable domain, with the rest obtained from reference TRBV2 and TRBJ2-3, is as follows: EPEVTQTPSHQVTQMGQEVILRCVPISNHLYFYWYRQILGQKVEFLVSFYNNEISEKSEIFDDQFSVERPDGSNFTLKIRSTKLEDSAMYFCATSEADTQYFGPGTRLTVL.

This chain links TRBV7-9 with TRBJ2-7, with 9 bases matching TRBD1. Looked up from germline, CDR1 is SEHNR and CDR2 is FQNEAQ (reference sequence). The ends lost 0 bases at V and 2 bases at J; junction bases unmatched: 5. The CDR3 extends over 16 amino acids. The CDR3 DNA sequence: TGTGCCAGCAGCTTAGCATTGACAGGGGGGCCCTACGAGCAGTACTTC. Translating it yields CASSLALTGGPYEQYF.

This sequence joins TRBV7-6 and TRBJ2-1, with 9 bases lining up with TRBD2. Germline-derived CDR1 and CDR2 are SGHVS and FNYEAQ. The ends lost 1 base at V and 7 bases at J; junction bases unmatched: 11. This CDR3 has 17 amino acids. The CDR3 region has the DNA TGTGCCAGCAGCTTAGGTGTTGTAGCGGGAGCCCTAAATGAGCAGTTCTTC. Amino acid sequence: CASSLGVVAGALNEQFF.

The sample holds one count of this clone. CDR3 bases: TGCGCCAGCAGCTTGAGGACAGGGGCGTATTCACCCCTCCACTTT. Residues: CASSLRTGAYSPLHF. This sequence joins TRBV5-1 and TRBJ1-6; the match to TRBD1 covers 9 bases. The V segment lost 1 base and the J segment 8 bases; nucleotides outside the gene matches: 4. This CDR3 has 15 residues. From germline, CDR1 is SGHRS and CDR2 YFSETQ.

V is TRBV10-2 and J is TRBJ2-1; D might be TRBD2 (6 bases). Germline loops: CDR1 WSHSY, CDR2 SAAADI. The CDR3 contains 11 residues. Trimming took off 7 bases at V and 8 bases at J, with 9 bases between the two ends. The CDR3 protein is CASTAGYEQFF. DNA for the CDR3: TGCGCCAGCACTGCGGGGTATGAGCAGTTCTTC.